The T cell receptor beta chain described here comes from a study of T-cell reconstitution after alpha-beta-depleted transplantation in children. This clonotype was counted many times. A library of TCRbeta sequences, prepared with unique molecular identifiers, was generated. TCRdb reanalysed the PCR reads using MiXCR and keeps one entry per CDR3 protein. The table includes hundreds of thousands of distinct CDR3 sequences, about an eighth detected once. The CDR3 extends over 12 amino acids. The germline V gene encodes CDR1 SQVTM and CDR2 ANQGSEA. With 7 bases removed from V and 4 bases from J, the gap between germline ends came to 10 bases.

The chain combines TRBV29-1 with TRBJ2-2; D unclear. The TCR was taken from a girl aged 2 to 10 with congenital amegakaryocytic thrombocytopenia, due to receive a stem cell transplant. This sample comprised PBMCs, obtained before TCRalphabeta/CD19-depleted stem cell transplant. CDR3 in amino acids: CSAYHITGELFF. DNA for the CDR3: TGCAGCGCCTACCACATCACCGGGGAGCTGTTTTTT.